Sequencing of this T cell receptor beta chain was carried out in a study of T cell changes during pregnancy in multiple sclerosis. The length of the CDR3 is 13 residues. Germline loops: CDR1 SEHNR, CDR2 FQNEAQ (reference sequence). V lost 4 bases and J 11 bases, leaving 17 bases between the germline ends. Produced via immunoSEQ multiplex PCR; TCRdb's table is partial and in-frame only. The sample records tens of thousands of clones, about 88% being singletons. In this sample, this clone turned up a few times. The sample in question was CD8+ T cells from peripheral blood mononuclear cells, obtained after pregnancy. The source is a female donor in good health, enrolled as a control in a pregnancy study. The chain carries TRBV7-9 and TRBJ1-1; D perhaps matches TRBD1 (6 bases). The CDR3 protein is CASSSSTGRSAFF. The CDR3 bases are TGTGCCAGCAGCTCCTCAACAGGGAGATCTGCTTTCTTT.